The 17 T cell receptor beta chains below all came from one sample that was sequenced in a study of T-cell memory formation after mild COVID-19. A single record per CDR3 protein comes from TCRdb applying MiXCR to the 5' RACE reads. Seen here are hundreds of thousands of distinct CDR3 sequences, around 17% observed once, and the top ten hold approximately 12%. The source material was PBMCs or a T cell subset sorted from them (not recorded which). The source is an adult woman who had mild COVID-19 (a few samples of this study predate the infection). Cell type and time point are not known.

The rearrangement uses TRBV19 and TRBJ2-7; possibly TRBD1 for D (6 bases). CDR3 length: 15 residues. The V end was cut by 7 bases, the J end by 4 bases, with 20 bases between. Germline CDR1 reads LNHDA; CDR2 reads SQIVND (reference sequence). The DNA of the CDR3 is TGTGCCAGTACCTTCACCCATGGACAGACTTACGAGCAGTACTTC. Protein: CASTFTHGQTYEQYF.

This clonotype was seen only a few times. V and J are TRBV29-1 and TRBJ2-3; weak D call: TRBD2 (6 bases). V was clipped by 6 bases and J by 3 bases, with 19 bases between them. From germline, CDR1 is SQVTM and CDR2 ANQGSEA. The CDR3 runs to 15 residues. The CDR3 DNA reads TGCAGCGTAATACCGGAGGGAATAGCAACAGATACGCAGTATTTT. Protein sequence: CSVIPEGIATDTQYF.

CDR3 DNA sequence: TGTGCCAGCAGCTTAGCGCACAGTAGGACTGAAGCTTTCTTT. Translating it yields CASSLAHSRTEAFF. This rearrangement joins TRBV7-2 to TRBJ1-1; D gene uncertain. The CDR3 consists of 14 residues. In germline, CDR1 is SGHTA, CDR2 FQGNSA. Trimming left V 0 bases short and J 5 bases short, with 10 bases between.

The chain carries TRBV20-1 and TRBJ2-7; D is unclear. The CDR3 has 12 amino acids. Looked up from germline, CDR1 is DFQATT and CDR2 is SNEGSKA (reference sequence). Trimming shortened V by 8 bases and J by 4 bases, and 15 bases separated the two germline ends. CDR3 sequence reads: CSLLGPVYEQYF. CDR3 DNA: TGCAGTTTATTAGGCCCAGTTTACGAGCAGTACTTC.

The CDR3 DNA reads TGTGCCAGCAGCGGGGCAGGGTCCCTGGGCTACACCTTC. Protein product: CASSGAGSLGYTF. The rearrangement joins TRBV7-9 to TRBJ1-2, with TRBD1 as a possible D gene (5 bases). CDR3 length equals 13 residues. CDR1 is SEHNR and CDR2 is FQNEAQ in the germline V gene (reference sequence). Trimming cost V 5 bases and J 8 bases, with 15 bases left between them.

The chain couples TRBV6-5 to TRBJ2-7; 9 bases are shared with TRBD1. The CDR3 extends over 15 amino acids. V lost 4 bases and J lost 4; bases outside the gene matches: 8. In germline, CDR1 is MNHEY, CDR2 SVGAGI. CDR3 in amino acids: CASSSPGQGGYEQYF. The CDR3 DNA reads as TGTGCCAGCAGTTCACCGGGACAGGGAGGGTACGAGCAGTACTTC.

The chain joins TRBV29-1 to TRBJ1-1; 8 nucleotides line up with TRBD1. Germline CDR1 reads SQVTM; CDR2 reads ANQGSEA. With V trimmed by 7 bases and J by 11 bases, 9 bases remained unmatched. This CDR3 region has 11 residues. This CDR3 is CSGWTGRWAFF. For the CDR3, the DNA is TGCAGCGGATGGACAGGGCGGTGGGCTTTCTTT.

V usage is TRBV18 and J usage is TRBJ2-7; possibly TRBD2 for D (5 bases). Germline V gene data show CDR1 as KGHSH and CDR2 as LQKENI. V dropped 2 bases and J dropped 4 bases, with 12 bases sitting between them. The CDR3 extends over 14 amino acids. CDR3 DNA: TGTGCCAGCTCACCAGGCGGGTTGCCGTACGAGCAGTACTTC. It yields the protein CASSPGGLPYEQYF.

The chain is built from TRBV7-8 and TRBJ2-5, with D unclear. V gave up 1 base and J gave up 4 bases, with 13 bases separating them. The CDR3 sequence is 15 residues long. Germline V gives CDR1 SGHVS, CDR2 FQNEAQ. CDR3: CASSLVLSRVETQYF. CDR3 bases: TGTGCCAGCAGCTTAGTCCTGTCACGAGTAGAGACCCAGTACTTC. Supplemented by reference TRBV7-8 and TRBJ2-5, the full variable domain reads GAGVSQSPRYKVAKRGQDVALRCDPISGHVSLFWYQQALGQGPEFLTYFQNEAQLDKSGLPSDRFFAERPEGSVSTLKIQRTQQEDSAVYLCASSLVLSRVETQYFGPGTRLLVL.

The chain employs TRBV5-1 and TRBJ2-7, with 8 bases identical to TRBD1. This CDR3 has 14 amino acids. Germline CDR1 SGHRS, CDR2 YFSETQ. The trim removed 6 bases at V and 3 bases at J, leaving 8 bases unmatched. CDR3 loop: CASNVGTGNYEQYF. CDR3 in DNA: TGCGCCAGCAACGTCGGGACAGGAAACTACGAGCAGTACTTC.

CDR3 nucleotide sequence: TGTGCCAGCAGTGTGTTACCGGGGGAAGCTTTCTTT. Its translation: CASSVLPGEAFF. This chain joins TRBV6-1 and TRBJ1-1, with D uncertain. This CDR3 contains 12 residues. Trimming took 4 bases from V and 8 from J, leaving 11 bases between them. Per germline, CDR1 MNHNS and CDR2 SASEGT.

The CDR3 DNA is TGTGCCAGCAGCCAGGACGGATTCAATCAGCCCCAGCATTTT. Residues: CASSQDGFNQPQHF. V is TRBV12-3 or TRBV12-4 and J is TRBJ1-5; no clear D gene. V was clipped by 6 bases and J by 3 bases, with 12 bases between them. The CDR3 loop spans 14 amino acids.

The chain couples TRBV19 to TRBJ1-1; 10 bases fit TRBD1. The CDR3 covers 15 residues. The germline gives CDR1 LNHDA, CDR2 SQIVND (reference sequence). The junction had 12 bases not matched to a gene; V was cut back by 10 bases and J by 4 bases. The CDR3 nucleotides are TGTGCCACCAAGAGGTCGGGACAGGGGAGCACTGAAGCTTTCTTT. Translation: CATKRSGQGSTEAFF.

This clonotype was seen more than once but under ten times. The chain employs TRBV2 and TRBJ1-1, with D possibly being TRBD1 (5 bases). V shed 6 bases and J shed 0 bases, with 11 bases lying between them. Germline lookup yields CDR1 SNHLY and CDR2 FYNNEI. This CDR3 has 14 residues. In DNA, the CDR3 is TGTGCCAGCAGCCCGGACATAGTGAACACTGAAGCTTTCTTT. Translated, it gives CASSPDIVNTEAFF.

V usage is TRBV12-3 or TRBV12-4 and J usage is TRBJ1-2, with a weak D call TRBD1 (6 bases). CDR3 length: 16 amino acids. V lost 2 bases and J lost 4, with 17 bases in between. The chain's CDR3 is CASSLRALRTVYGYTF. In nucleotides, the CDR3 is TGTGCCAGCAGTTTAAGGGCCCTAAGGACAGTCTATGGCTACACCTTC.

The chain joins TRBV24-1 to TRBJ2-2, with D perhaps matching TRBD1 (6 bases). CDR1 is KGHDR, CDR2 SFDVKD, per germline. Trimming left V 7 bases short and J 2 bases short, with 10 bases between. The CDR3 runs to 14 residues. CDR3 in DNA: TGTGCCACCAGGGAGACAGGAAACACCGGGGAGCTGTTTTTT. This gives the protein CATRETGNTGELFF.

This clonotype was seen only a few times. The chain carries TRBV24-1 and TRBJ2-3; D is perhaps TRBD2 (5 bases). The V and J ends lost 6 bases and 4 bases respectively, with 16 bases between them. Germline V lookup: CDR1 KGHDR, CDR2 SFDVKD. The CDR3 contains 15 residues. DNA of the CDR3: TGTGCCACCAGTCCGAGGTCTAGCTTCCCAGATACGCAGTATTTT. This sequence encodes CATSPRSSFPDTQYF.